This T cell receptor (beta chain) comes out of a study of T cell responses to AZD1222 COVID-19 vaccine. Study results and limitations: Following two doses of AZD1222, Spike-specific TCR breadth and depth rose. Donors were largely white British and mainly female; clonal diversity was possibly underestimated. Repertoires were sampled only after the peak T cell response. The span of vaccine-associated CD4 TCRs extended across spike, with dominance at 160-218 and 743-854.

Data came from immunoSEQ multiplex PCR; TCRdb stores just in-frame clones and leaves some out. The sample lists under 70,000 clones, over 75% occurring once. In regard to this clone: Its antigen is unknown.

The V gene lost 2 bases and the J gene lost 0 bases, with 11 bases spanning the gap. This CDR3 region has 15 residues. CDR1 and CDR2 (germline): SGHRS, YFSETQ. The clonotype was recovered from an adult in good health. The sequencing here drew on peripheral blood, taken on day 0 of AZD1222 vaccination. The chain carries TRBV5-1 and TRBJ1-2; perhaps TRBD1 as D (5 bases). The CDR3 nucleotides read TGCGCCAGCAGCTTTCAGGGCCTTACTAACTATGGCTACACCTTC. Its protein is CASSFQGLTNYGYTF.